A single T cell receptor beta chain is shown here with its context. Its specificity is unknown. Clones were read by immunoSEQ multiplex PCR, and TCRdb kept only the in-frame ones, dropping some. The repertoire consists of roughly 66,000 clones, with 82% occurring once and the leading ten covering roughly 5.4%. The source of the sample is a study of T cell responses to AZD1222 COVID-19 vaccine. Study context: Pooling of second doses given at about 4 or about 12 weeks was done. Points from the study as a whole: Per reports, nearly half of all spike-specific TCRs target regions that are unmutated in variants. After two AZD1222 doses, spike-specific TCR breadth and depth rose versus day 0.

The CDR3 is 18 amino acids. Germline CDR1 is SGDLS and CDR2 is YYNGEE. The ends lost 0 bases at V and 1 base at J; junction bases unmatched: 8. This material consisted of peripheral blood, taken on day 0 of AZD1222 vaccination. The V and J genes are TRBV9 and TRBJ2-2; 8 bases align to TRBD2. The receptor was isolated from an adult in good health. This CDR3 reads CASSVGRGLAGNTGELFF. In nucleotides, the CDR3 is TGTGCCAGCAGCGTAGGTCGTGGGCTAGCGGGGAACACCGGGGAGCTGTTTTTT. Together with reference TRBV9 and TRBJ2-2, the CDR3 gives the full variable domain: DSGVTQTPKHLITATGQRVTLRCSPRSGDLSVYWYQQSLDQGLQFLIQYYNGEERAKGNILERFSAQQFPDLHSELNLSSLELGDSALYFCASSVGRGLAGNTGELFFGEGSRLTVL.